The subject of this entry is one T cell receptor (beta chain). As yet, its antigen is unknown. TCR beta libraries were prepared from cDNA with unique molecular identifiers. Between roughly 1 and 11 million T cells gave rise to 500,000 to 650,000 cDNA molecules. TCRdb re-derived calls from the PCR reads in MiXCR, one entry per CDR3 protein. The sample has hundreds of thousands of distinct CDR3 sequences, approximately 60% seen once. The V gene lost 9 bases and the J gene lost 4 bases, with 19 bases spanning the gap. The germline V gene has CDR1 WNHNN and CDR2 SYGVQD (reference sequence). This CDR3 has 14 amino acids. This entry comes from a study of post-analysis software for immune sequencing data. About the study: Patients had relapsing-remitting, secondary progressive or progressive-relapsing multiple sclerosis; some lacked subtype. Whole-study findings and limits: F measure clustering grouped samples strongly by preparation batch. About five TRBV segments appeared more often in patients than in controls, and TRBV5-6, TRBV5-1 and TRBV20-1 were among these. Normalized Chao1 diversity was significantly lower in multiple sclerosis patients than in controls.

The chain joins TRBV10-1 to TRBJ2-7; tentatively, D is TRBD1 (5 bases). Sequenced material: blood. The receptor's source is a girl aged 2 to 10 with multiple sclerosis. CDR3 loop: CARFPWTLLYEQYF. CDR3 nucleotide sequence: TGCGCCAGGTTCCCCTGGACACTTCTTTACGAGCAGTACTTC.